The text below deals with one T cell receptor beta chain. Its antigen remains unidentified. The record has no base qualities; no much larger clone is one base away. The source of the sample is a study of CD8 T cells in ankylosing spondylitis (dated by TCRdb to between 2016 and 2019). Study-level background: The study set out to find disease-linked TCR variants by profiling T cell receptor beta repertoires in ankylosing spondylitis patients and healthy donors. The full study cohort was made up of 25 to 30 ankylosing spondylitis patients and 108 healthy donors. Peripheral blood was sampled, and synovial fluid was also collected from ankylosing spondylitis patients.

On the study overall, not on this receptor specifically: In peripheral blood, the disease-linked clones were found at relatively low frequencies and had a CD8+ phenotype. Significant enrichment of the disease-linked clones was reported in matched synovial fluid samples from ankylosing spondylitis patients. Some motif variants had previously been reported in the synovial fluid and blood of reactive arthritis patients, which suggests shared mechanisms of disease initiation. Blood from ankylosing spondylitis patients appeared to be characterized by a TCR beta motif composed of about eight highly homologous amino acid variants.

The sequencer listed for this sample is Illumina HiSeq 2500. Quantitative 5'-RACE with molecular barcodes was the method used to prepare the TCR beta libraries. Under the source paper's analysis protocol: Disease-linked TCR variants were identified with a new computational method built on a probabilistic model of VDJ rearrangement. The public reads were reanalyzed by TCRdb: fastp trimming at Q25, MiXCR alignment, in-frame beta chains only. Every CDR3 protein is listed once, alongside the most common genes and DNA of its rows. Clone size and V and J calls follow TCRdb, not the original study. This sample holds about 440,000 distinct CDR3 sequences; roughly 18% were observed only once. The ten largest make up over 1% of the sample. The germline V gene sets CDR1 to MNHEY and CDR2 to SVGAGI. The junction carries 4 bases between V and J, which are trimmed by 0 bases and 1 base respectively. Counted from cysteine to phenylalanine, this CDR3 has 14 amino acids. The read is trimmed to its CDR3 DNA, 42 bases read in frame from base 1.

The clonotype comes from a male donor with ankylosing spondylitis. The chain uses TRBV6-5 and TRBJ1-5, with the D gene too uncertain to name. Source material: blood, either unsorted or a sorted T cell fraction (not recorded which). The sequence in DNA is TGTGCCAGCAGTTACTCGAAAAGCAATCAGCCCCAGCATTTT. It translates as CASSYSKSNQPQHF.